This passage covers 7 T cell receptor beta chains from one sample sequenced in a study of blood T cell repertoires in COVID-19. The table came from immunoSEQ multiplex PCR; TCRdb's copy has only in-frame clones and leaves some out. The table shows around 170,000 clones, with 85% to 90% occurring only once. The sample comprised peripheral blood. The source is a man aged 55 to 70 with COVID-19, enrolled during active disease.

The rearrangement links TRBV28 to TRBJ2-1, with D tentatively TRBD1 (5 bases). This CDR3 is 12 amino acids long. Per germline, CDR1 MDHEN and CDR2 SYDVKM. Trimming cost V 5 bases and J 9 bases, with 11 bases left between them. In nucleotides, the CDR3 is TGTGCCAGCAGTCTCCAGGGCCTTGAGCAGTTCTTC. Encoded protein: CASSLQGLEQFF.

This clone was seen more than once but under ten times. V is TRBV7-9 and J is TRBJ1-2; 11 positions match TRBD1. The CDR3 has 14 residues. V was clipped by 5 bases and J by 2 bases; unmatched bases: 1. Germline V CDR1 and CDR2: SEHNR, FQNEAQ (reference sequence). The CDR3 here is CASSRDRGNYGYTF. The CDR3 bases are TGTGCCAGCAGCAGGGACAGGGGGAACTATGGCTACACCTTC. Complete variable domain (other parts from reference TRBV7-9 and TRBJ1-2): DTGVSQNPRHKITKRGQNVTFRCDPISEHNRLYWYRQTLGQGPEFLTYFQNEAQLEKSRLLSDRFSAERPKGSFSTLEIQRTEQGDSAMYLCASSRDRGNYGYTFGSGTRLTVV.

This chain connects TRBV18 to TRBJ1-2; possibly TRBD1 for D (6 bases). Per the germline V gene, CDR1 is KGHSH and CDR2 is LQKENI. This CDR3 is built from 17 residues. Trimming shortened V by 3 bases and J by 0 bases, and 17 bases separated the two germline ends. CDR3 sequence: CASSPPTGQDANYGYTF. The CDR3 nucleotides read TGTGCCAGCTCACCGCCAACAGGGCAAGACGCTAACTATGGCTACACCTTC.

In its sample, this clone was seen a few times. This chain connects TRBV10-3 to TRBJ2-3; 9 positions agree with TRBD1. The V gene's germline CDR1 is ENHRY and CDR2 SYGVKD. V shed 2 bases, J shed 4 bases, and the junction held 7 bases outside the gene matches. There are 16 residues in the CDR3. The CDR3 sequence is CAISEPGQGQADTQYF. CDR3 sequence (DNA): TGTGCCATCAGTGAGCCGGGACAGGGACAGGCAGATACGCAGTATTTT.

V is TRBV7-9 and J is TRBJ1-2, with 10 bases fitting TRBD1. V gave up 1 base and J gave up 4 bases; unmatched junction bases: 9. Germline CDR1 is SEHNR and CDR2 is FQNEAQ (reference sequence). The CDR3 length is 17 residues. The CDR3 bases are TGTGCCAGCAGCTTAGGGGGACAGGGGCTTCGGGTCTATGGCTACACCTTC. Amino acid sequence: CASSLGGQGLRVYGYTF.

Concerning this clone itself: One junction end disagrees with the germline gene, perhaps due to a read error. This chain links TRBV7-7 with TRBJ2-5; TRBD1 matches 9 bases. Germline V gene data show CDR1 as SSHAT and CDR2 as FNYEAQ (reference sequence). This CDR3 has 14 amino acids. CDR3 sequence reads: CASSQTGGQETQYF. CDR3 bases: TGTGCTAGCAGCCAGACAGGGGGCCAAGAGACCCAGTACTTC.

This clone has just one count. This rearrangement joins TRBV27 to TRBJ2-1; 11 nucleotides line up with TRBD2. The CDR3 loop spans 19 amino acids. V dropped 3 bases and J dropped 0; count of bases not matched to a gene: 10. Germline loops: CDR1 MNHEY, CDR2 SMNVEV (reference sequence). The CDR3 is CASSFDGLAGRSSYNEQFF. The CDR3 nucleotides are TGTGCCAGCAGTTTCGACGGACTAGCGGGCCGAAGCTCCTACAATGAGCAGTTCTTC.